A selection of T cell receptor beta chains follows, all from one sample in a study of T-cell reconstitution after alpha-beta-depleted transplantation in children. TCRdb re-called the PCR reads with MiXCR, one entry per CDR3 protein. In the table there are a few hundred thousand distinct CDR3 sequences, about 9.4% of which are singletons. The source was PBMCs from the stem cell graft donor, collected from the stem cell graft. The receptors here all came from a human donor who donated a stem cell graft to a child with acute lymphoblastic leukemia. Both conserved end residues are part of each CDR3. A clone size is listed for some rows: how often the clone was seen (once, few, many), or a class if it is expanded.

clone size	V gene	J gene	CDR3 protein
few	TRBV20-1	TRBJ2-1	CSASRSGRSANEQFF
-	TRBV6-1	TRBJ2-7	CASYRADSYEQYF
many	TRBV7-9	TRBJ1-6	CASSPPGRGSPLHF
few	TRBV6-2/TRBV6-3	TRBJ1-1	CASSYSAFFFGGLGTEAFF
few	TRBV20-1	TRBJ1-2	CSAKPEGDYGYTF
few	TRBV7-9	TRBJ2-2	CASSPQQGFGTGELFF
few	TRBV6-2/TRBV6-3	TRBJ2-7	CASGRGGFSYEQYF
-	TRBV3-1	TRBJ1-1	CASSQGLSGRGTEAFF
few	TRBV15	TRBJ2-3	CATSRVAQLAQYF
-	TRBV23-1	TRBJ2-7	CASSQSAGTGTNEQYF
few	TRBV7-2	TRBJ2-7	CASSLTSGRGEQYF
few	TRBV10-2	TRBJ1-4	CASSDDPGLGGRQKLFF
-	TRBV20-1	TRBJ2-3	CSAKPAGLDTQYF
-	TRBV24-1	TRBJ2-1	CATSDHKTLFF
few	TRBV28	TRBJ1-4	CASSNRGGNEKLFF
many	TRBV5-1	TRBJ1-2	CASSLDGLENYGYTF
-	TRBV7-2	TRBJ2-7	CASSPSGSWSYGQYF
many	TRBV12-3/TRBV12-4	TRBJ2-3	CASSLIMDTQYF
few	TRBV4-3	TRBJ2-1	CASSQDWLAGVNEQFF
-	TRBV29-1	TRBJ2-5	CSVPVGGARETQYF
-	TRBV15	TRBJ2-1	CATGLLAWNEQFF
many	TRBV7-8	TRBJ1-5	CASSLGPRNQPQHF
few	TRBV7-2	TRBJ2-7	CASSSFDRVYEQYF